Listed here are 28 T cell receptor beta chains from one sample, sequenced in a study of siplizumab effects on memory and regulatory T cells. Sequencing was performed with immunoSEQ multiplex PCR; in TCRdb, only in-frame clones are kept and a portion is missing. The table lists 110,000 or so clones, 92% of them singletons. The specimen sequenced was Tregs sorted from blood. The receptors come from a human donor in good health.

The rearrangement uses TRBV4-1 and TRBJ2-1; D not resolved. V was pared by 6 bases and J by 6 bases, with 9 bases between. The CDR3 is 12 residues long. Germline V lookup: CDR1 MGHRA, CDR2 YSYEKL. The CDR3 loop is CASSYQGNEQFF. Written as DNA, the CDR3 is TGCGCCAGCAGTTATCAAGGCAATGAGCAGTTCTTC.

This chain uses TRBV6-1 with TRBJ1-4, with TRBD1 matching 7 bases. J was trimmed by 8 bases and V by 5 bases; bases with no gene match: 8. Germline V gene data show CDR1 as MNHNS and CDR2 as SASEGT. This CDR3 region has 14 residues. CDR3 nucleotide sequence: TGTGCCAGCAGTAACACAGGGGCGTGGGAAAAACTGTTTTTT. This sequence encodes CASSNTGAWEKLFF.

CDR3 protein: CASSLGGREANYGYTF. CDR3 nucleotide sequence: TGTGCCAGCAGCTTAGGGGGCAGGGAAGCTAACTATGGCTACACCTTC. The chain recombines TRBV7-9 with TRBJ1-2; a weak D match, TRBD1 (5 bases). This CDR3 contains 16 residues. Trimming took off 1 base at V and 0 bases at J, with 12 bases between the two ends. Germline assignment: CDR1 SEHNR and CDR2 FQNEAQ (reference sequence).

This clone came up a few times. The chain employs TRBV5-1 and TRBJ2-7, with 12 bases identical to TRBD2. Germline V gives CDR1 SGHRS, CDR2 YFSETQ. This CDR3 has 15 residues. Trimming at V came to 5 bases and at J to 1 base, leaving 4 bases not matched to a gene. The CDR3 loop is CASSPLAGGSYEQYF. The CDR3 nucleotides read TGCGCCAGCAGTCCCCTAGCGGGGGGGTCCTACGAGCAGTACTTC.

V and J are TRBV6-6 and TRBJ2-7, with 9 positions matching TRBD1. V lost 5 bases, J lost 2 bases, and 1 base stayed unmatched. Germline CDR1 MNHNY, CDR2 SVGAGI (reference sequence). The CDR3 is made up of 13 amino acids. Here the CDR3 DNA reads TGTGCCAGCAGTAGGGACAGGGCCTACGAGCAGTACTTC. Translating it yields CASSRDRAYEQYF.

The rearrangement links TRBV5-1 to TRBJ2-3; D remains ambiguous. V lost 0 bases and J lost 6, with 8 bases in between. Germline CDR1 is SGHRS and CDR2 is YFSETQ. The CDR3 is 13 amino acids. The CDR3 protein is CASSLGRYDTQYF. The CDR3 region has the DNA TGCGCCAGCAGCTTGGGTCGTTACGATACGCAGTATTTT.

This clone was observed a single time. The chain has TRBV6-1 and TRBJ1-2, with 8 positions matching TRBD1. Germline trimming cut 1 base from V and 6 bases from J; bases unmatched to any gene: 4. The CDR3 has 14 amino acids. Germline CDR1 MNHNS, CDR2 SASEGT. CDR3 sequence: CASSEGSRGHGYTF. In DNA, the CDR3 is TGTGCCAGCAGTGAAGGATCCAGGGGGCATGGCTACACCTTC.

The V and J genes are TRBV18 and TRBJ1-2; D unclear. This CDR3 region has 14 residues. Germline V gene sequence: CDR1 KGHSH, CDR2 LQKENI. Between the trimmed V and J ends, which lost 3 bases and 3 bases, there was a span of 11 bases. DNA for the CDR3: TGTGCCAGCTCACCGCCGTCCTCGGACTATGGCTACACCTTC. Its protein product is CASSPPSSDYGYTF.

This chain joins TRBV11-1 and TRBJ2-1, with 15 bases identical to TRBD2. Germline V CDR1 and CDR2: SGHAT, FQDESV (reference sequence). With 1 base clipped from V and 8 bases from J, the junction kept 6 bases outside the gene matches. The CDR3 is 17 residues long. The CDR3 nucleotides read TGTGCCAGCAGCTTAGAAGGACTAGCGGGAGGGCCGCATGAGCAGTTCTTC. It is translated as CASSLEGLAGGPHEQFF.

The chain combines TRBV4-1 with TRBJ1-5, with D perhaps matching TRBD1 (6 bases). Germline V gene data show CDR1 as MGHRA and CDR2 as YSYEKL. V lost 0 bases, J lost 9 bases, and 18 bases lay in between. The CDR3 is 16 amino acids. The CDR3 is CASSQDPQGTSRPQHF. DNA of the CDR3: TGCGCCAGCAGCCAAGATCCACAGGGTACAAGCAGGCCCCAGCATTTT.

The CDR3 DNA follows: TGCGCCAGCAGCCCGGAGGCTTACTATGGCTACACCTTC. Its translation is CASSPEAYYGYTF. The chain links TRBV5-1 to TRBJ1-2; D gene uncertain. Trimming removed 4 bases at V and 3 bases at J, with 10 bases between. CDR3 length: 13 residues. Per the germline V gene, CDR1 is SGHRS and CDR2 is YFSETQ. Using reference TRBV5-1 and TRBJ1-2 for the parts outside the CDR3, the full variable domain is KAGVTQTPRYLIKTRGQQVTLSCSPISGHRSVSWYQQTPGQGLQFLFEYFSETQRNKGNFPGRFSGRQFSNSRSEMNVSTLELGDSALYLCASSPEAYYGYTFGSGTRLTVV.

The CDR3 loop is CASSLGQGLYEQYF. CDR3 bases: TGTGCCAGCAGCTTGGGACAGGGACTCTACGAGCAGTACTTC. The rearrangement uses TRBV5-4 and TRBJ2-7, with a weak D call TRBD1 (7 bases). This CDR3 is 14 amino acids long. Germline V gene lookup returns CDR1 SGHNT and CDR2 YYREEE (reference sequence). The V end lost 0 bases, the J end lost 3 bases, and 10 bases lay between the germline ends.

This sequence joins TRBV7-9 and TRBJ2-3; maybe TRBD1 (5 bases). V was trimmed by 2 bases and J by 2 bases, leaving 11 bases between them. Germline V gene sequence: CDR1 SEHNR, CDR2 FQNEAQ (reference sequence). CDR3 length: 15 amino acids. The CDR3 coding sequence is TGTGCCAGCAGCTTATTAGGCAGGGCCACAGATACGCAGTATTTT. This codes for CASSLLGRATDTQYF.

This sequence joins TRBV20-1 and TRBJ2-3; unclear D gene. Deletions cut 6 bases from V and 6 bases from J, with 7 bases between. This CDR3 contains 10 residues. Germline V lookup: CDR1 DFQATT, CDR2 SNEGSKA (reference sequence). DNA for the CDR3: TGCAGTGCCCCGGTGGATACGCAGTATTTT. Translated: CSAPVDTQYF.

The chain's CDR3 is CASSFNDRNTEAFF. The CDR3 nucleotides are TGTGCCAGCAGTTTTAACGACAGGAACACTGAAGCTTTCTTT. J is TRBJ1-1 and V is TRBV28; D perhaps matches TRBD1 (5 bases). V lost 3 bases and J lost 1, with 9 bases in between. This CDR3 spans 14 amino acids. Per the germline V gene, CDR1 is MDHEN and CDR2 is SYDVKM.

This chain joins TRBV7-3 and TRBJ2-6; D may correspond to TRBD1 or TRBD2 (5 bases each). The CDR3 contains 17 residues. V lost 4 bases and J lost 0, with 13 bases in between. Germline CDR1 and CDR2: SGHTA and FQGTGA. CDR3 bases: TGTGCCAGCAGCTCCCCGGGACGGATCTCTGGGGCCAACGTCCTGACTTTC. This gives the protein CASSSPGRISGANVLTF.

The CDR3 sequence: CASSYGGATNYGYTF. As DNA, the CDR3 is TGTGCCAGCAGTTACGGGGGGGCAACTAACTATGGCTACACCTTC. V gene TRBV6-5 combines with J gene TRBJ1-2; D possibly corresponds to TRBD1 (6 bases). The V gene lost 2 bases and the J gene lost 0 bases, with 10 bases spanning the gap. This CDR3 is 15 amino acids long. Germline V gene data show CDR1 as MNHEY and CDR2 as SVGAGI.

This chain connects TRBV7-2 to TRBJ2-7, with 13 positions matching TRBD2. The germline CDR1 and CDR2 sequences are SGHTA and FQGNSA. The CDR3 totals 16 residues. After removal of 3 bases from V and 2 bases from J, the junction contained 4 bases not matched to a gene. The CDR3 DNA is TGTGCCAGCAGCTTTGGGACTAGCGGGAACCCCTACGAGCAGTACTTC. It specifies CASSFGTSGNPYEQYF. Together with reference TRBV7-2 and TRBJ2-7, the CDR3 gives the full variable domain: GAGVSQSPSNKVTEKGKDVELRCDPISGHTALYWYRQSLGQGLEFLIYFQGNSAPDKSGLPSDRFSAERTGGSVSTLTIQRTQQEDSAVYLCASSFGTSGNPYEQYFGPGTRLTVT.

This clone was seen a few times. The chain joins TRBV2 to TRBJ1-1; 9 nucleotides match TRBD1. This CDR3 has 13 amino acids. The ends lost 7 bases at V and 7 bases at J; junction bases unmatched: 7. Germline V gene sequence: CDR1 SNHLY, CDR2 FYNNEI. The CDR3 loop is CASIFQDRGEAFF. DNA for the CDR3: TGTGCCAGCATATTCCAGGACAGGGGTGAAGCTTTCTTT. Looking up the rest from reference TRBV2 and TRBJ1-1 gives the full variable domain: EPEVTQTPSHQVTQMGQEVILRCVPISNHLYFYWYRQILGQKVEFLVSFYNNEISEKSEIFDDQFSVERPDGSNFTLKIRSTKLEDSAMYFCASIFQDRGEAFFGQGTRLTVV.

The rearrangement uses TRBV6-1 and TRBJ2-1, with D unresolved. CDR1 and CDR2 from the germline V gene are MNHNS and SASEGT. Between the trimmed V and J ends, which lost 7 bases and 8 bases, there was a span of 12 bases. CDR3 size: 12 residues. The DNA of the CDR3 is TGTGCCAGCACCCCCTTATTCGATGAGCAGTTCTTC. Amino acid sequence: CASTPLFDEQFF.

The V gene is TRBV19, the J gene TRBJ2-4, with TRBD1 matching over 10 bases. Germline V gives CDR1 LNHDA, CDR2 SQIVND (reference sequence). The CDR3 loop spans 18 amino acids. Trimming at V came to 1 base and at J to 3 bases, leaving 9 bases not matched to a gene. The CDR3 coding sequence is TGTGCCAGTAGTATAGTGTCTTCGGGACAGGGGAACAAAAACATTCAGTACTTC. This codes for CASSIVSSGQGNKNIQYF. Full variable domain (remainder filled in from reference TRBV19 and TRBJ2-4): DGGITQSPKYLFRKEGQNVTLSCEQNLNHDAMYWYRQDPGQGLRLIYYSQIVNDFQKGDIAEGYSVSREKKESFPLTVTSAQKNPTAFYLCASSIVSSGQGNKNIQYFGAGTRLSVL.

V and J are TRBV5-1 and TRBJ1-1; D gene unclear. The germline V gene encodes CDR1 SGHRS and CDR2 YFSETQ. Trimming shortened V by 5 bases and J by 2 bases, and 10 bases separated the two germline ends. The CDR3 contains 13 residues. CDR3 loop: CASRSQPNTEAFF. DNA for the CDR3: TGCGCCAGCAGATCCCAGCCTAACACTGAAGCTTTCTTT.

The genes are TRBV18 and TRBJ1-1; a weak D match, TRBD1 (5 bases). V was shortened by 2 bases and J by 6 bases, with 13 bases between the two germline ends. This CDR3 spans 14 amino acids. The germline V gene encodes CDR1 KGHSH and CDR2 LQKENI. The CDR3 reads CASSPTQDRSEAFF. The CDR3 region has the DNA TGTGCCAGCTCACCAACTCAAGACAGATCTGAAGCTTTCTTT.

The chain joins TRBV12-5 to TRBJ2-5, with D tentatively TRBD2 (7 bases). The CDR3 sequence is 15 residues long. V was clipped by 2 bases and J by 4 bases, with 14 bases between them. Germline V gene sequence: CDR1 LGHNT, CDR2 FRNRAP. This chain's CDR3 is CASGLSTGRVETQYF. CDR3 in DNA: TGTGCTAGTGGTTTGTCAACAGGGAGGGTAGAGACCCAGTACTTC.

The CDR3 nucleotides are TGTGCCAGCAGCATCCCTAGTGAGCAGTTCTTC. Translation: CASSIPSEQFF. V and J are TRBV7-9 and TRBJ2-1; D is undetermined. The V gene's germline CDR1 is SEHNR and CDR2 FQNEAQ (reference sequence). V was trimmed by 5 bases and J by 9 bases, leaving 8 bases between them. The CDR3 has 11 amino acids.

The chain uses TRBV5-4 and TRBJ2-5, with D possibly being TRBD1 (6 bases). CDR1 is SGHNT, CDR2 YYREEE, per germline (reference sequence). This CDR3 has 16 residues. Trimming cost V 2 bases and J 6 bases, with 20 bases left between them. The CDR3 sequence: CASSLAGTTLGKTQYF. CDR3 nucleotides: TGTGCCAGCAGCTTAGCCGGGACAACACTGGGGAAGACCCAGTACTTC.

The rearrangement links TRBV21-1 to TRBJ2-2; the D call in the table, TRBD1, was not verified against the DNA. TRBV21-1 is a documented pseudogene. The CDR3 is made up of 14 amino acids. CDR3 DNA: TGTGCCAGCAGACCGGGACAGGGGGCCGGGGAGCTGTTTTTT. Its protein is CASRPGQGAGELFF.

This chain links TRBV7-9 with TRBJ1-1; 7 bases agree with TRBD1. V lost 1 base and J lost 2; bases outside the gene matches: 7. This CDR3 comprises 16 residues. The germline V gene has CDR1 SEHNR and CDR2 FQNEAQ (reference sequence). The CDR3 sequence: CASSLGWPGGNTEAFF. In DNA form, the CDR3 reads TGTGCCAGCAGCTTAGGTTGGCCAGGGGGAAACACTGAAGCTTTCTTT.